Presented here are 31 T cell receptor beta chains from one specimen sequenced in a study of T cells in Graves' hyperthyroidism and ophthalmopathy. The CDR3 regions of TCR beta were amplified from RNA transcripts. First-round RT-PCR targeting the TCR CDR3 was performed with the HTBI primer set. TCRdb reprocessed the multiplex PCR reads with MiXCR, giving one entry per CDR3 protein. The sample lists 650,000 to 700,000 distinct CDR3 sequences, approximately 15% occurring once. The sample taken for sequencing was blood. The source of these receptors is a man aged 50-59 years with Graves' hyperthyroidism.

This clonotype has at least ten counts. The CDR3 loop reads CASSKGLADNEQFF. CDR3 in DNA: TGTGCCAGCAGTAAGGGCCTAGCGGACAATGAGCAGTTCTTC. The chain carries TRBV6-1 and TRBJ2-1, with 7 bases lining up with TRBD2. The CDR3 covers 14 residues. J was trimmed by 5 bases and V by 5 bases; bases with no gene match: 6. Germline values: CDR1 MNHNS, CDR2 SASEGT.

This clonotype was detected many times. The chain is built from TRBV28 and TRBJ1-4, with D uncertain. CDR1 is MDHEN, CDR2 SYDVKM, per germline. This CDR3 spans 14 amino acids. The V end lost 2 bases, the J end lost 8 bases, and 12 bases lay between the germline ends. The CDR3 DNA is TGTGCCAGCAGTTTAAGAGGTGTTTGGGAAAAACTGTTTTTT. It specifies CASSLRGVWEKLFF.

This clonotype was seen more than once but under ten times. V usage is TRBV20-1 and J usage is TRBJ2-1; 9 nucleotides line up with TRBD2. V gave up 2 bases and J gave up 8 bases; unmatched junction bases: 16. Germline-derived CDR1 and CDR2 are DFQATT and SNEGSKA (reference sequence). This CDR3 has 17 amino acids. The CDR3 region is CSARSYTAGTSNDEQFF. CDR3 in DNA: TGCAGTGCTAGATCATACACAGCCGGGACTAGCAACGATGAGCAGTTCTTC.

This clonotype was recorded a few times. The chain recombines TRBV29-1 with TRBJ1-1; D not certain. CDR1 and CDR2 from the germline V gene are SQVTM and ANQGSEA. The germline V and J ends were trimmed by 0 bases and 6 bases, with 8 bases remaining between them. The CDR3 extends over 12 amino acids. The CDR3 DNA sequence: TGCAGCGTTGAAGATCAAAGGCCTGAAGCTTTCTTT. This encodes CSVEDQRPEAFF.

This clonotype was counted only a few times. The chain employs TRBV4-1 and TRBJ2-7; D not resolved. CDR3 length equals 15 residues. V was cut by 0 bases and J by 6 bases, with 15 bases left in between. Germline V gene data show CDR1 as MGHRA and CDR2 as YSYEKL. CDR3 nucleotide sequence: TGCGCCAGCAGCCAAGATCCCAAGGGATTACTCGAGCAGTACTTC. Translation: CASSQDPKGLLEQYF.

Many counts were recorded for this clonotype. The chain joins TRBV28 to TRBJ1-2; D is unresolved. Per germline, CDR1 MDHEN and CDR2 SYDVKM. This CDR3 contains 15 residues. Trimming pared 6 bases from V and 5 bases from J, leaving 19 bases between. The CDR3: CASSRAPGFSYGYTF. The CDR3 DNA reads TGTGCCAGCAGCCGCGCCCCGGGGTTCAGTTATGGCTACACCTTC.

The table lists this clonotype with a few counts. This rearrangement joins TRBV5-6 to TRBJ2-1; 10 bases agree with TRBD2. Trimming took 4 bases from V and 2 from J; bases not matched to a gene: 12. The CDR3 runs 18 residues. Germline lookup yields CDR1 SGHDT and CDR2 YYEEEE. The CDR3: CASSPPYHLAGAYNEQFF. The CDR3, as DNA: TGTGCCAGCAGCCCCCCCTACCACCTAGCGGGAGCCTACAATGAGCAGTTCTTC. Complete variable domain (other parts from reference TRBV5-6 and TRBJ2-1): DAGVTQSPTHLIKTRGQQVTLRCSPKSGHDTVSWYQQALGQGPQFIFQYYEEEERQRGNFPDRFSGHQFPNYSSELNVNALLLGDSALYLCASSPPYHLAGAYNEQFFGPGTRLTVL.

There are many counts of this clonotype. This chain links TRBV7-9 with TRBJ2-5; no clear D. Germline lookup yields CDR1 SEHNR and CDR2 FQNEAQ (reference sequence). Trimming shortened V by 1 base and J by 0 bases, and 9 bases separated the two germline ends. The CDR3 runs 15 residues. In DNA, the CDR3 is TGTGCCAGCAGCTTAGTACAACCGTACCAAGAGACCCAGTACTTC. Amino acids: CASSLVQPYQETQYF.

There are a few counts of this clonotype. A clone one base away is much larger, so this may be a read error. The V gene is TRBV2, the J gene TRBJ1-6, with unresolved D. The CDR3 length is 17 residues. Per the germline V gene, CDR1 is SNHLY and CDR2 is FYNNEI. The germline V and J ends were trimmed by 4 bases and 0 bases, with 13 bases remaining between them. CDR3 sequence: CASSVVAAFSYNSPLHF. The CDR3 DNA is TGTGCCAGCAGTGTTGTGGCAGCTTTCTCCTATAATTCACCCCTCCACTTT.

Regarding this clonotype: This may come from a read error, since a much larger clone is one base off. The rearrangement uses TRBV27 and TRBJ2-3, with 7 bases fitting TRBD2. The germline gives CDR1 MNHEY, CDR2 SMNVEV (reference sequence). This CDR3 is built from 16 residues. CDR3 in amino acids: CASSYLAGVSTDTRYF. As DNA, the CDR3 is TGTGCCAGCAGTTACTTGGCGGGAGTGAGCACAGATACGCGGTATTTT.

In its sample, this clonotype was seen many times. This chain links TRBV7-2 with TRBJ2-1, with 9 bases identical to TRBD1. Germline-derived CDR1 and CDR2 are SGHTA and FQGNSA. This CDR3 contains 14 residues. J was trimmed by 9 bases and V by 5 bases; bases with no gene match: 8. The CDR3 DNA is TGTGCCAGCAGCGGGAGAACAGGGGGCGGTGAGCAGTTCTTC. Protein product: CASSGRTGGGEQFF.

The chain employs TRBV24-1 and TRBJ1-2, with 9 bases that match TRBD1. Trimming at V came to 5 bases and at J to 6 bases, leaving 9 bases not matched to a gene. Germline loops: CDR1 KGHDR, CDR2 SFDVKD. The CDR3 spans 15 residues. The CDR3 sequence is CATSAPDRGDDGYTF. CDR3 DNA sequence: TGTGCCACCAGTGCCCCGGACAGGGGCGATGATGGCTACACCTTC.

This clonotype was seen a handful of times. A read error may explain this, as a much larger clone is one base away. The V gene is TRBV28, the J gene TRBJ2-3; TRBD1 might be the D (5 bases). Germline V gene sequence: CDR1 MDHEN, CDR2 SYDVKM. The CDR3 loop spans 14 amino acids. CDR3 DNA: TGTGCCAGCAGTTTGACAGAATCCACAGATACGCTGTATTTT. Translation: CASSLTESTDTLYF.

The genes are TRBV24-1 and TRBJ1-3, with a possible D match to TRBD1 (6 bases). The CDR3 contains 15 residues. In germline, CDR1 is KGHDR, CDR2 SFDVKD. V dropped 3 bases and J dropped 0 bases, with 8 bases sitting between them. CDR3 bases: TGTGCCACCAGTGATCCAGGGGACTCTGGAAACACCATATATTTT. Its protein is CATSDPGDSGNTIYF.

The chain couples TRBV7-9 to TRBJ2-5; 10 bases agree with TRBD2. CDR1 is SEHNR, CDR2 FQNEAQ, per germline (reference sequence). With 11 bases clipped from V and 2 bases from J, the junction kept 11 bases outside the gene matches. The CDR3 is 15 residues long. Here the CDR3 reads CASASGRVGQETQYF. In nucleotides, the CDR3 is TGTGCCTCGGCTAGCGGGAGAGTGGGGCAAGAGACCCAGTACTTC.

The chain couples TRBV3-1 to TRBJ1-5; the match to TRBD1 covers 7 bases. V dropped 2 bases and J dropped 5; count of bases not matched to a gene: 6. Germline V gives CDR1 LGHDT, CDR2 YNNKEL (reference sequence). The CDR3 spans 15 residues. The CDR3 protein is CASSQFQGVHQPQHF. The CDR3 nucleotides read TGTGCCAGCAGCCAATTTCAGGGGGTCCATCAGCCCCAGCATTTT.

This clonotype was found many times. The chain has TRBV5-1 and TRBJ1-1, with D perhaps TRBD1 (5 bases). This CDR3 comprises 14 residues. V lost 0 bases to trimming and J lost 6 bases, with 12 bases between them. The V gene's germline CDR1 is SGHRS and CDR2 YFSETQ. CDR3 nucleotides: TGCGCCAGCAGCTTGGCCGCCAGGGAAGCTGAAGCTTTCTTT. Encoded protein: CASSLAAREAEAFF.

This CDR3 is CASSRDQRIVGSPLHF. The CDR3 nucleotides are TGTGCCAGCAGCCGAGATCAGCGGATTGTGGGTTCACCCCTCCACTTT. This chain connects TRBV6-1 to TRBJ1-6; D gene unclear. Germline lookup yields CDR1 MNHNS and CDR2 SASEGT. There are 16 residues in the CDR3. Trimming took 6 bases from V and 9 from J, leaving 21 bases between them.

Concerning this clonotype itself: The junction departs from germline at one end; a sequencing error may be responsible. This chain connects TRBV6-1 to TRBJ1-4; 9 bases are a match to TRBD1. The CDR3 is made up of 14 amino acids. The V gene's germline CDR1 is MNHNS and CDR2 SASEGT. This CDR3 is CAGSLDRGNEKLFF. As DNA, the CDR3 is TGTGCCGGCAGTCTGGACAGGGGTAATGAAAAACTGTTTTTT.

The chain couples TRBV6-2 or TRBV6-3 to TRBJ1-1; D is ambiguous. Trimming removed 6 bases at V and 3 bases at J, with 14 bases between. This CDR3 region has 14 residues. Germline-derived CDR1 and CDR2 are MNHEY and SVGEGT. The CDR3 nucleotides read TGTGCCAGCAGGAGAGAGGGAACCCACACTGAAGCTTTCTTT. Protein: CASRREGTHTEAFF.

The chain carries TRBV9 and TRBJ1-4; D is uncertain. The CDR3 is made up of 15 amino acids. Looked up from germline, CDR1 is SGDLS and CDR2 is YYNGEE. Between the trimmed V and J ends, which lost 0 bases and 0 bases, there was a span of 6 bases. CDR3 region: CASSVGGSTNEKLFF. The CDR3, as DNA: TGTGCCAGCAGCGTAGGAGGCTCAACTAATGAAAAACTGTTTTTT.

This clonotype was found a few times. The genes are TRBV3-1 and TRBJ1-3; D not resolved. The CDR3 runs 16 residues. V was cut by 2 bases and J by 1 base, with 12 bases left in between. CDR1 and CDR2 from the germline V gene are LGHDT and YNNKEL (reference sequence). CDR3 sequence: CASSQHLLGSGNTIYF. The CDR3 bases are TGTGCCAGCAGCCAACACCTATTGGGTTCTGGAAACACCATATATTTT.

This clonotype has at least ten counts. In nucleotides, the CDR3 is TGTGCCACTACAGATCGGGGGGGAGTCACAGATACGCAGTATTTT. This encodes CATTDRGGVTDTQYF. The chain has TRBV19 and TRBJ2-3, with TRBD2 identical over 8 bases. Germline lookup yields CDR1 LNHDA and CDR2 SQIVND (reference sequence). The CDR3 sequence is 15 residues long. Losses at the gene ends were 10 bases for V and 2 bases for J; bases not matched to a gene: 11.

The chain combines TRBV19 with TRBJ1-4, with unresolved D. The V and J ends lost 3 bases and 6 bases respectively, with 8 bases between them. Germline V CDR1 and CDR2: LNHDA, SQIVND (reference sequence). CDR3 length: 13 amino acids. Here the CDR3 DNA reads TGTGCCAGTAGTATTTACAGTCATGAAAAACTGTTTTTT. This codes for CASSIYSHEKLFF.

On this clonotype itself: The CDR3 does not end in the conserved phenylalanine or tryptophan, so this is likely a read error. The gene calls are TRBV3-1 and TRBJ2-1, with 7 bases fitting TRBD2. V trimming: 0 bases; J trimming: 4 bases; junction bases outside the gene matches: 9. This CDR3 is built from 17 residues. The germline gives CDR1 LGHDT, CDR2 YNNKEL (reference sequence). CDR3 protein: CASSQEMGGRNYNEQFS. The CDR3 DNA follows: TGTGCCAGCAGCCAAGAGATGGGCGGGAGAAATTACAATGAGCAGTTCTCC.

CDR3 DNA sequence: TGTGCCAGCAGTGAAAGGACAGGGACCCACGAGCAGTACTTC. Translating gives CASSERTGTHEQYF. The J gene is TRBJ2-7, the V gene TRBV2; 8 bases map to TRBD1. Per germline, CDR1 SNHLY and CDR2 FYNNEI. The CDR3 is made up of 14 amino acids. The junction had 5 bases not matched to a gene; V was cut back by 2 bases and J by 5 bases.

This clonotype came up a few times. The chain combines TRBV6-2 or TRBV6-3 with TRBJ1-4; D unclear. The V end lost 2 bases, the J end lost 6 bases, and 7 bases lay between the germline ends. In germline, CDR1 is MNHEY, CDR2 SVGEGT. The CDR3 has 13 residues. The CDR3 here is CASSYASHEKLFF. CDR3 bases: TGTGCCAGCAGTTACGCCAGCCATGAAAAACTGTTTTTT.

This clonotype occurred many times. The chain uses TRBV27 and TRBJ1-6; 7 bases map to TRBD1. Germline values: CDR1 MNHEY, CDR2 SMNVEV (reference sequence). CDR3 length equals 14 residues. With V trimmed by 6 bases and J by 7 bases, 6 bases remained unmatched. The CDR3 spells CASRYGTANSPLHF. CDR3 nucleotides: TGTGCCAGCAGATACGGGACAGCGAATTCACCCCTCCACTTT.

This chain uses TRBV5-4 with TRBJ1-2; possible D gene TRBD1, 6 bases. This CDR3 region has 17 residues. The V gene's germline CDR1 is SGHNT and CDR2 YYREEE (reference sequence). V was trimmed by 2 bases and J by 0 bases, leaving 17 bases between them. The CDR3 nucleotides read TGTGCCAGCAGCTTCCCCGGGGGCCTCCGGGCTAACTATGGCTACACCTTC. This sequence encodes CASSFPGGLRANYGYTF.

The chain uses TRBV7-2 and TRBJ2-1; 8 nucleotides align to TRBD2. Germline CDR1 is SGHTA and CDR2 is FQGNSA. The trim removed 0 bases at V and 11 bases at J, leaving 6 bases unmatched. This CDR3 contains 14 residues. The CDR3 protein is CASSLAVTSEKQFF. CDR3 DNA sequence: TGTGCCAGCAGCTTAGCGGTGACTAGCGAGAAGCAGTTCTTC. Combining the CDR3 with reference TRBV7-2 and TRBJ2-1 gives the whole variable domain GAGVSQSPSNKVTEKGKDVELRCDPISGHTALYWYRQSLGQGLEFLIYFQGNSAPDKSGLPSDRFSAERTGGSVSTLTIQRTQQEDSAVYLCASSLAVTSEKQFFGPGTRLTVL.

The chain joins TRBV5-1 to TRBJ2-3; no firm D call. The V gene's germline CDR1 is SGHRS and CDR2 YFSETQ. The CDR3 consists of 15 residues. V gave up 0 bases and J gave up 0 bases, with 8 bases separating them. The CDR3 reads CASSLDSPSTDTQYF. The CDR3 nucleotides are TGCGCCAGCAGCTTGGACAGCCCCAGCACAGATACGCAGTATTTT.